The 11 T cell receptor beta chains in this list originate from one sample, sequenced in a study of T cell responses to AZD1222 COVID-19 vaccine. Data came from immunoSEQ multiplex PCR; TCRdb stores just in-frame clones and leaves some out. The sample includes more than 95,000 clones, about 86% seen only once; the top ten take 15% to 20%. Sample: peripheral blood, taken 28 days after the second AZD1222 dose. The receptors derive from an adult who received the AZD1222 COVID-19 vaccine.

This clone was seen a few times. The CDR3 DNA reads TGTGCCAGCAGCTTAGCCGACAGGGGAAGCTATGGCTACACCTTC. Amino acid sequence: CASSLADRGSYGYTF. The chain joins TRBV7-8 to TRBJ1-2, with TRBD1 matching 8 bases. CDR1 is SGHVS, CDR2 FQNEAQ, per germline. After removal of 0 bases from V and 4 bases from J, the junction contained 4 bases not matched to a gene. This CDR3 has 15 residues.

The chain is built from TRBV5-5 and TRBJ2-1; TRBD1 matches 7 bases. Germline lookup yields CDR1 SGHKS and CDR2 YYEKEE (reference sequence). The CDR3 extends over 15 amino acids. The J segment lost 8 bases and the V segment lost 1 base, leaving 9 bases of the junction unmatched. The CDR3 DNA is TGTGCCAGCAGCTTGATTGGGACAGAGGCCTATGAGCAGTTCTTC. It encodes CASSLIGTEAYEQFF.

This chain joins TRBV11-1 and TRBJ2-6; D ambiguous. Germline CDR1 is SGHAT and CDR2 is FQDESV (reference sequence). There are 15 residues in the CDR3. V was clipped by 5 bases and J by 0 bases, with 8 bases between them. The chain's CDR3 is CASSLSDSGANVLTF. DNA of the CDR3: TGTGCCAGCAGCCTCTCCGACTCTGGGGCCAACGTCCTGACTTTC.

This chain connects TRBV30 to TRBJ2-7; D perhaps matches TRBD2 (5 bases). The CDR3 contains 14 residues. V lost 3 bases and J lost 0, with 12 bases in between. Germline V gives CDR1 GTSNPN, CDR2 SVGIG (reference sequence). The CDR3 DNA reads TGTGCCTGGAGGGCGGCCGGAGGCTCCTACGAGCAGTACTTC. Translated, it gives CAWRAAGGSYEQYF.

The rearrangement links TRBV28 to TRBJ1-5, with D perhaps matching TRBD1 (6 bases). The V gene's germline CDR1 is MDHEN and CDR2 SYDVKM. The CDR3 totals 14 residues. Trimming stripped 6 bases from V and 0 bases from J, with 9 bases between. The CDR3 reads CASSEQGSNQPQHF. CDR3 nucleotides: TGTGCCAGCAGCGAACAGGGTAGCAATCAGCCCCAGCATTTT.

This clone came up once. The chain links TRBV12-3 or TRBV12-4 to TRBJ1-2, with D perhaps matching TRBD1 (5 bases). The CDR3 sequence is 11 residues long. Between the trimmed V and J ends, which lost 4 bases and 5 bases, there was a span of 5 bases. CDR3 residues: CASSSGYGYTF. The DNA for the CDR3 is TGTGCCAGCAGTTCAGGGTATGGCTACACCTTC.

V usage is TRBV27 and J usage is TRBJ2-3; TRBD2 is a possible D gene (5 bases). Trimming cost V 8 bases and J 2 bases, with 17 bases left between them. The CDR3 length is 15 residues. Per the germline V gene, CDR1 is MNHEY and CDR2 is SMNVEV (reference sequence). CDR3 in DNA: TGTGCCAGCGGGAGAGTTAAGTGGATCACAGATACGCAGTATTTT. Translating gives CASGRVKWITDTQYF.

J is TRBJ1-5 and V is TRBV4-1; D ambiguous. This CDR3 has 16 amino acids. Germline loops: CDR1 MGHRA, CDR2 YSYEKL. Trimming shortened V by 1 base and J by 3 bases, and 13 bases separated the two germline ends. This CDR3 reads CASSQVLPGYNQPQHF. Here the CDR3 DNA reads TGCGCCAGCAGCCAAGTCTTACCAGGCTACAATCAGCCCCAGCATTTT.

This clone was recorded a few times. J is TRBJ2-1 and V is TRBV28; D gene unclear. The CDR3 spans 13 residues. CDR1 MDHEN and CDR2 SYDVKM come from the germline V gene. V was trimmed by 2 bases and J by 7 bases, leaving 9 bases between them. The CDR3 sequence: CASSLGMGNEQFF. DNA of the CDR3: TGTGCCAGCAGTTTAGGGATGGGGAATGAGCAGTTCTTC.

The DNA of the CDR3 is TGTGCCAGCTTGGGGGCCGTGAGGCTTGGCTACACCTTC. It encodes CASLGAVRLGYTF. This chain uses TRBV28 with TRBJ1-2, with D possibly matching TRBD1 (6 bases). The germline CDR1 and CDR2 sequences are MDHEN and SYDVKM. The length of the CDR3 is 13 residues. Trimming pared 8 bases from V and 7 bases from J, leaving 17 bases between.

V gene TRBV6-1 combines with J gene TRBJ2-1, with D tentatively TRBD2 (5 bases). Trimming cost V 3 bases and J 4 bases, with 13 bases left between them. CDR1 is MNHNS and CDR2 is SASEGT in the germline V gene. The CDR3 contains 15 residues. CDR3 region: CASSEPSGGYNEQFF. CDR3 in DNA: TGTGCCAGCAGTGAGCCAAGCGGTGGGTACAATGAGCAGTTCTTC.